This TCR beta chain was documented in a study of CD8+CD57+ T cells in acquired aplastic anemia. Study details: Each DNA sample taken from sorted CD4+ and CD8+ cells came to around 3.4 ug on average. The study's findings and limits: Significant differences in CD8+ Simpson's diversity were not observed between patients and controls.

Trimming left V 8 bases short and J 4 bases short, with 17 bases between. Germline-derived CDR1 and CDR2 are SQVTM and ANQGSEA. The CDR3 runs to 13 residues. To note about this clonotype: Its antigen is unidentified.

The template for TCR beta VDJ and CDR3 sequence profiling was genomic DNA. MiXCR, applied by TCRdb to the reads, yields one record per CDR3 protein. The table shows about 150,000 distinct CDR3 sequences, with approximately 44% occurring only once. In patients chosen for sequencing, flow cytometry had shown CD8+CD57+ cell expansion. Patients, without exception, had severe acquired aplastic anemia. Sequencing used sorted CD4+, CD8+, or CD8+CD57+ T cells (not recorded which) from PBMCs. This TCR came from a human donor with aplastic anemia. V is TRBV29-1 and J is TRBJ1-2, with a tentative D call TRBD1 (5 bases). CDR3 coding DNA: TGCAGCCCTATCACGGCGGGGGGCTATGGCTACACCTTC. This encodes CSPITAGGYGYTF.